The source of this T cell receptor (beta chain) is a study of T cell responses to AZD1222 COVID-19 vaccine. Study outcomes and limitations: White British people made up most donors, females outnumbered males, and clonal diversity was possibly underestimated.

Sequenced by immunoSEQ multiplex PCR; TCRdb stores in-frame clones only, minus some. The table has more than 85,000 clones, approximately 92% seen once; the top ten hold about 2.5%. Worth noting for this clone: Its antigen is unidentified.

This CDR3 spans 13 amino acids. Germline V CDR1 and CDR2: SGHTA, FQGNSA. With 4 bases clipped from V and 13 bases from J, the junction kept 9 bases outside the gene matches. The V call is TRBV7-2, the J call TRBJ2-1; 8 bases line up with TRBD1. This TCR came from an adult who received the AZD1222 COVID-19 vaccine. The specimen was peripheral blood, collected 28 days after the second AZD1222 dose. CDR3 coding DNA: TGTGCCAGCAGCTCCGACTCAGGGGGCATTCAGTTCTTC. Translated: CASSSDSGGIQFF.